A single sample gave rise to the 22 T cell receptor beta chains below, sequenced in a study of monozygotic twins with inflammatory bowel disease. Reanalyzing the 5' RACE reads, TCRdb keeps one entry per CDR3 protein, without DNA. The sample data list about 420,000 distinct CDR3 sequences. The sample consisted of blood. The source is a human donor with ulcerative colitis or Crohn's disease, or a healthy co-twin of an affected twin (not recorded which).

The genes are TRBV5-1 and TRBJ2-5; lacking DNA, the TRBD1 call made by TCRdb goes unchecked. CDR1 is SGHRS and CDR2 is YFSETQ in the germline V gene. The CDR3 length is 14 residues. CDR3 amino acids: CASSPKPGQETQYF.

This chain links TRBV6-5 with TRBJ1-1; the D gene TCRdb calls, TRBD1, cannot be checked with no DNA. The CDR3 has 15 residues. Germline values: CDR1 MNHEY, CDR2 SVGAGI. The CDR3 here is CASSYERQLNTEAFF.

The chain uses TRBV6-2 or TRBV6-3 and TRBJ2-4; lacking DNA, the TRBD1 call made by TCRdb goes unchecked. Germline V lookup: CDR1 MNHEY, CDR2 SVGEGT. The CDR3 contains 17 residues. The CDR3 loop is CASSYAGTAFAKNIQYF.

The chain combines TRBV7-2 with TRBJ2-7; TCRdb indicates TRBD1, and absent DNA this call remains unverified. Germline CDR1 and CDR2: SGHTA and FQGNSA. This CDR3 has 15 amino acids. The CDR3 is CASSLANTRVREQYF.

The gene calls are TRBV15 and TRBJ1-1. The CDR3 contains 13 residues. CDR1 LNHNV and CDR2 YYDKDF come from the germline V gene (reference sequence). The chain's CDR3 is CATSIHADTEAFF. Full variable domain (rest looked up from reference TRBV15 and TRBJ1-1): DAMVIQNPRYQVTQFGKPVTLSCSQTLNHNVMYWYQQKSSQAPKLLFHYYDKDFNNEADTPDNFQSRRPNTSFCFLDIRSPGLGDTAMYLCATSIHADTEAFFGQGTRLTVV.

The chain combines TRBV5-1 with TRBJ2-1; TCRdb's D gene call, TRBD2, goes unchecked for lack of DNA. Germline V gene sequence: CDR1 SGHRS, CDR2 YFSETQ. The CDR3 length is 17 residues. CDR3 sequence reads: CASSLGLAGYLRDEQFF.

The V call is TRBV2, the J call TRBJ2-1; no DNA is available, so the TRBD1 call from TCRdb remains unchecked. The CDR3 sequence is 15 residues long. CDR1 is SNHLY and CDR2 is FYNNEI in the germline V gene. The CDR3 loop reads CASSEEGTGSNEQFF.

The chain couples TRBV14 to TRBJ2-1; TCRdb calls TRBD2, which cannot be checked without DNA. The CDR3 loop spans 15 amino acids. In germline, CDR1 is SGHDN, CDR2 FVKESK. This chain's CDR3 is CASSQGGRIYNEQFF.

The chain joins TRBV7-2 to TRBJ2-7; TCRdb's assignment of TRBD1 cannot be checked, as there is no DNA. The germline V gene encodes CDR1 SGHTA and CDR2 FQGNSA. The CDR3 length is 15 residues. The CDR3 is CASSLAWGGTNEQYF.

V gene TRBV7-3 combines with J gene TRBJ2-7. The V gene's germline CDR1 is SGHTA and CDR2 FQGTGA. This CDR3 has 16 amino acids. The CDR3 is CASSLTIWERTYEQYF.

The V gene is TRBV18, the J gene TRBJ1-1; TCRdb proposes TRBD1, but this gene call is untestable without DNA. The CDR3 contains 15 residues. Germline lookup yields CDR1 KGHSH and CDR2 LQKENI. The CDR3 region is CATIGQPGGDGEAFF.

CDR3 sequence reads: CASSQEGGRSGRQPQHF. The chain combines TRBV3-1 with TRBJ1-5. Per the germline V gene, CDR1 is LGHDT and CDR2 is YNNKEL (reference sequence). The CDR3 covers 17 residues.

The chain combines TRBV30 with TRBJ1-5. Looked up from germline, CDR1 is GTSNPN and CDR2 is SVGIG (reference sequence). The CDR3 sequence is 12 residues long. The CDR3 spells CAWSELNQPQHF. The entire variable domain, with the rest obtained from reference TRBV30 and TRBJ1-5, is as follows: SQTIHQWPATLVQPVGSPLSLECTVEGTSNPNLYWYRQAAGRGLQLLFYSVGIGQISSEVPQNLSASRPQDRQFILSSKKLLLSDSGFYLCAWSELNQPQHFGDGTRLSIL.

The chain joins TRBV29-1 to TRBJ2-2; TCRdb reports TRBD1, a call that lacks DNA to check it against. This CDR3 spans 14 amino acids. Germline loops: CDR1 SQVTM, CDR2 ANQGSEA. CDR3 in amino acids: CSVAGAGRTGELFF.

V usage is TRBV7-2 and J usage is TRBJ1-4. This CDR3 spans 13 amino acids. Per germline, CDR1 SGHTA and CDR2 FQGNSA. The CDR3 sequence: CASSRARSEKLFF.

The CDR3 region is CASSLGVSQTYEQYF. The rearrangement joins TRBV7-2 to TRBJ2-7. The CDR3 extends over 15 amino acids. Germline V gene lookup returns CDR1 SGHTA and CDR2 FQGNSA.

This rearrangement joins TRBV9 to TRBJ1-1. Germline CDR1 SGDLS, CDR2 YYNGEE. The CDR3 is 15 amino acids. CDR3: CASSVGVGKNTEAFF.

Here the CDR3 reads CASSLEGTSIFKANEQFF. The chain has TRBV5-1 and TRBJ2-1; the TCRdb call, TRBD2, lacks DNA for checking. The CDR3 has 18 amino acids. Germline CDR1 and CDR2: SGHRS and YFSETQ.

Here the CDR3 reads CASSFGRLHEKLFF. The V call is TRBV12-3 or TRBV12-4, the J call TRBJ1-4; as DNA is missing, the TRBD1 call by TCRdb cannot be tested. CDR3 length equals 14 residues.

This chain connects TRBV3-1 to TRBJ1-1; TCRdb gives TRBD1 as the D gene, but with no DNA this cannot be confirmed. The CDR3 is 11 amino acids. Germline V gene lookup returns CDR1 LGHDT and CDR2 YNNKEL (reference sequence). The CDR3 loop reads CASSHGGVAFF.

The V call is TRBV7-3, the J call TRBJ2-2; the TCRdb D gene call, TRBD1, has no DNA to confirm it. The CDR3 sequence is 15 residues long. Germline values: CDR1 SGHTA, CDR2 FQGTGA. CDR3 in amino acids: CASSIEGARGGELFF. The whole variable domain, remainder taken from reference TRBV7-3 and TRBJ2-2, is GAGVSQTPSNKVTEKGKYVELRCDPISGHTALYWYRQSLGQGPEFLIYFQGTGAADDSGLPNDRFFAVRPEGSVSTLKIQRTERGDSAVYLCASSIEGARGGELFFGEGSRLTVL.

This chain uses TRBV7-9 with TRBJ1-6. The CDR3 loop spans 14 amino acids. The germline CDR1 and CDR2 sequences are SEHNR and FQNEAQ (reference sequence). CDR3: CASSWTANNSPLHF. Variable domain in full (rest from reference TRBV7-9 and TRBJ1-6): DTGVSQNPRHKITKRGQNVTFRCDPISEHNRLYWYRQTLGQGPEFLTYFQNEAQLEKSRLLSDRFSAERPKGSFSTLEIQRTEQGDSAMYLCASSWTANNSPLHFGNGTRLTVT.